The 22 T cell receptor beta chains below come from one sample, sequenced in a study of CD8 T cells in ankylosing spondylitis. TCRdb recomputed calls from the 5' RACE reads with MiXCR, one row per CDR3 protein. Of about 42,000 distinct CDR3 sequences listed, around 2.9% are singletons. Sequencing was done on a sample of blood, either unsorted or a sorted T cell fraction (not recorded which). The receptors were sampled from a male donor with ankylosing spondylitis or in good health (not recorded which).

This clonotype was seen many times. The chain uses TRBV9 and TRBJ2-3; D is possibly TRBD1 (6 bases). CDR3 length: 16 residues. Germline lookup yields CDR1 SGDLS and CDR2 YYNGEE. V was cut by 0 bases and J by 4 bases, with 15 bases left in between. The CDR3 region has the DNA TGTGCCAGCAGCGTAGATTCGGGGACACGGCCAGATACGCAGTATTTT. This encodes CASSVDSGTRPDTQYF.

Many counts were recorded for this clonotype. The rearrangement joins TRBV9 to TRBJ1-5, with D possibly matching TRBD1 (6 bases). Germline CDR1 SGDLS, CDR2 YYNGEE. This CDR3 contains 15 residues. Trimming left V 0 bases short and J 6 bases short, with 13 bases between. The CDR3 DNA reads TGTGCCAGCAGCGTAGGGTATGGAGGGGGTCAGCCCCAGCATTTT. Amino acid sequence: CASSVGYGGGQPQHF.

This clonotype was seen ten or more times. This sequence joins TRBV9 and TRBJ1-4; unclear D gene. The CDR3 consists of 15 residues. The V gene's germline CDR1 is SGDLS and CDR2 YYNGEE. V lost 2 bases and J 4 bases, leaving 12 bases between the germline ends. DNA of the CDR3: TGTGCCAGCAGCGTCGACGGACGGTTTAATGAAAAACTGTTTTTT. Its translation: CASSVDGRFNEKLFF. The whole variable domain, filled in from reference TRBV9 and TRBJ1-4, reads DSGVTQTPKHLITATGQRVTLRCSPRSGDLSVYWYQQSLDQGLQFLIQYYNGEERAKGNILERFSAQQFPDLHSELNLSSLELGDSALYFCASSVDGRFNEKLFFGSGTQLSVL.

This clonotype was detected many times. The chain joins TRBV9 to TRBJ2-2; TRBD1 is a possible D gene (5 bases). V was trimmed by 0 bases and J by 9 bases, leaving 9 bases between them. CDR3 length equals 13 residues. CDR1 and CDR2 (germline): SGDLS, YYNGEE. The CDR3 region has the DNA TGTGCCAGCAGCGTAGGCGTGGACAGGGAGCTGTTTTTT. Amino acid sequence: CASSVGVDRELFF.

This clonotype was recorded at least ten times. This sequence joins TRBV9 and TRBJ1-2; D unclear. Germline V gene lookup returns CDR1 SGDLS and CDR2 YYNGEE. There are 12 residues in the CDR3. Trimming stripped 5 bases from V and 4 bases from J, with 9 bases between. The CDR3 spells CASSRGSYGYTF. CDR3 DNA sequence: TGTGCCAGCAGTCGAGGGAGCTATGGCTACACCTTC.

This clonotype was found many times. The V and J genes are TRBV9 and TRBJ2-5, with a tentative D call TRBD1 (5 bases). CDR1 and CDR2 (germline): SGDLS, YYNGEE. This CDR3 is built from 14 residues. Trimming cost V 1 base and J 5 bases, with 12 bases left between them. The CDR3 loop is CASSVLTGEETQYF. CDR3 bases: TGTGCCAGCAGCGTACTAACAGGCGAGGAGACCCAGTACTTC.

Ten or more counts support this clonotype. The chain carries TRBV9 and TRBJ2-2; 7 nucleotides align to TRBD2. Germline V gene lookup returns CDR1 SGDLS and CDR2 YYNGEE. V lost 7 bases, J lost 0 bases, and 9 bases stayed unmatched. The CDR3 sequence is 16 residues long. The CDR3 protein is CASSLTSLANTGELFF. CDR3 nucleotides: TGTGCCAGCTCGTTGACTAGCCTCGCGAACACCGGGGAGCTGTTTTTT.

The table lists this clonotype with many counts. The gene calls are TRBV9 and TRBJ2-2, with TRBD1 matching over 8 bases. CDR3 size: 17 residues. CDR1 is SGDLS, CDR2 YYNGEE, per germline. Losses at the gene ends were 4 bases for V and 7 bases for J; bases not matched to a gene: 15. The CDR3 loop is CASSPPGQAGGHGELFF. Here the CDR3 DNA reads TGTGCCAGCAGCCCTCCGGGACAGGCCGGAGGCCACGGGGAGCTGTTTTTT.

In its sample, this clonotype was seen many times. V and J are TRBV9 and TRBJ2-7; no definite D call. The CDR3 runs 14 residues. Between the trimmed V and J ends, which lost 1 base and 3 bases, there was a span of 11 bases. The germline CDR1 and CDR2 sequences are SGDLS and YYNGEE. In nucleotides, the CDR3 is TGTGCCAGCAGCGTATCGTCTAGTATCTACGAGCAGTACTTC. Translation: CASSVSSSIYEQYF. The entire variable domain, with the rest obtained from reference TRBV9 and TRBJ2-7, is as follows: DSGVTQTPKHLITATGQRVTLRCSPRSGDLSVYWYQQSLDQGLQFLIQYYNGEERAKGNILERFSAQQFPDLHSELNLSSLELGDSALYFCASSVSSSIYEQYFGPGTRLTVT.

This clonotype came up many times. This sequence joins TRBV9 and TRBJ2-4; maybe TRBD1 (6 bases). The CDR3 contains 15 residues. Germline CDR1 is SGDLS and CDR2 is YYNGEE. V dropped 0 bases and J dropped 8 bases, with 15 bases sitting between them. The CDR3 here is CASSVGSGEADIQYF. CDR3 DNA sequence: TGTGCCAGCAGCGTAGGATCAGGGGAAGCGGACATTCAGTACTTC.

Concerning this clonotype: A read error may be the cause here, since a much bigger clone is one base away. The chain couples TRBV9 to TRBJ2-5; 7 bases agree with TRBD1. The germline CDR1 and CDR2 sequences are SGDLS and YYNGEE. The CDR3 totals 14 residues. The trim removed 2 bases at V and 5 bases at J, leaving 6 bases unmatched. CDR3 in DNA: TGTGCCAGCAGCGTTAGCAGGGGGAGCGAGACCCAGTACTTC. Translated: CASSVSRGSETQYF.

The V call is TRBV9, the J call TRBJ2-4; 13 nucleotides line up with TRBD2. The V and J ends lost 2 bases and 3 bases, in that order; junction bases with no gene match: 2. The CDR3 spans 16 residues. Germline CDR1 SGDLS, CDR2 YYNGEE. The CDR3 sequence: CASSVGTSGNKNIQYF. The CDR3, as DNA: TGTGCCAGCAGCGTCGGGACTAGCGGGAACAAAAACATTCAGTACTTC.

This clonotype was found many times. This CDR3 is CASSILGSSYNEQFF. The CDR3 DNA follows: TGTGCCAGCAGCATACTAGGGAGCTCCTACAATGAGCAGTTCTTC. The chain links TRBV9 to TRBJ2-1; D is possibly TRBD2 (5 bases). Trimming took off 4 bases at V and 0 bases at J, with 11 bases between the two ends. The CDR3 has 15 residues. The germline CDR1 and CDR2 sequences are SGDLS and YYNGEE.

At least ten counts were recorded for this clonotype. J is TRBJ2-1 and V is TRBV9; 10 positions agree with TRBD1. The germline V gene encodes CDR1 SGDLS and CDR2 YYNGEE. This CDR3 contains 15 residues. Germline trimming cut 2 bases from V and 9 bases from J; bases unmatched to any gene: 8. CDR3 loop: CASSVWDRGPGEQFF. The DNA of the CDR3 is TGTGCCAGCAGCGTTTGGGACAGGGGTCCGGGTGAGCAGTTCTTC.

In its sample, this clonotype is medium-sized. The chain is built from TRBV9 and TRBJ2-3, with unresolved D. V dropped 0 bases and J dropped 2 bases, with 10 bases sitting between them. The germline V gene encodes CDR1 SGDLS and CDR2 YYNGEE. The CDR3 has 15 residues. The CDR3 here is CASSVEGSYTDTQYF. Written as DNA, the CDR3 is TGTGCCAGCAGCGTAGAGGGCAGCTACACAGATACGCAGTATTTT.

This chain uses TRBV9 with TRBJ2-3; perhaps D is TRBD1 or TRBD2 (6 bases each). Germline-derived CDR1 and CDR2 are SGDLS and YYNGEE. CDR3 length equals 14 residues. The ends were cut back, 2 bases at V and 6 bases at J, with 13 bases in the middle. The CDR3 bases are TGTGCCAGCAGCGTGAGAGGGGGGTACGATACGCAGTATTTT. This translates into CASSVRGGYDTQYF.

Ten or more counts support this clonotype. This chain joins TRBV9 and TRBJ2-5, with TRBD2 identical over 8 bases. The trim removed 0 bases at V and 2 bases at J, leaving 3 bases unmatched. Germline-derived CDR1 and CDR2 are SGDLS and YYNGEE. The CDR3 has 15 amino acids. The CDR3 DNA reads TGTGCCAGCAGCGTAGATGTAGCGGGACAAGAGACCCAGTACTTC. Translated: CASSVDVAGQETQYF.

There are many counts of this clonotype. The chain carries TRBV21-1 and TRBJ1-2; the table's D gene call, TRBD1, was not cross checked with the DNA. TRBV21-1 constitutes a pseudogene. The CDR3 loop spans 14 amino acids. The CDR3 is CASSVRDRGLGYTF. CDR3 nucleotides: TGTGCCAGCAGCGTAAGGGACAGGGGGCTTGGCTACACCTTC.

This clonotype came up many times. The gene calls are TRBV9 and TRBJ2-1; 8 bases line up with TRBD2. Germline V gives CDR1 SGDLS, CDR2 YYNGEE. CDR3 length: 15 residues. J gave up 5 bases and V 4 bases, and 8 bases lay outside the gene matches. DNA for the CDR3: TGTGCCAGCAGCCCCTCGGGTAGCGGGAACAATGAGCAGTTCTTC. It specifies CASSPSGSGNNEQFF.

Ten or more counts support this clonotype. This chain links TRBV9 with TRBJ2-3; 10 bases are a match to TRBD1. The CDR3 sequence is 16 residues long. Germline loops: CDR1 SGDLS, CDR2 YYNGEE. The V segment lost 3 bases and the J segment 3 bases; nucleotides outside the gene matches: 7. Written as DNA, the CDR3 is TGTGCCAGCAGCGCTGGGACAGGGGAATTGACAGATACGCAGTATTTT. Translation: CASSAGTGELTDTQYF.

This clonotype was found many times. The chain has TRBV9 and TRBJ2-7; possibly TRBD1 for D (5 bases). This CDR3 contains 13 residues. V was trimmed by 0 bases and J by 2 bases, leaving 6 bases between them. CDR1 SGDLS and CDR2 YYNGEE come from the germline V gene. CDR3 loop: CASSVATAYEQYF. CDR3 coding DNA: TGTGCCAGCAGCGTAGCGACAGCCTACGAGCAGTACTTC.

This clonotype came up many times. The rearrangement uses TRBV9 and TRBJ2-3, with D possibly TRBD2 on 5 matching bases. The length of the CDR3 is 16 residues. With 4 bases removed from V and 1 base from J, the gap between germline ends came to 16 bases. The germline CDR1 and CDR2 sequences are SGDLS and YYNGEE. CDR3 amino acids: CASSPFAVGGTDTQYF. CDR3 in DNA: TGTGCCAGCAGCCCCTTTGCGGTCGGGGGCACAGATACGCAGTATTTT.